The 22 T cell receptor beta chains given below trace back to one sample, sequenced in a study of blood T cell repertoires in COVID-19. Clones were sequenced by immunoSEQ multiplex PCR, and TCRdb holds only the in-frame ones, with some missing. Here the sample spans tens of thousands of clones, over 85% being singletons. The sample taken for sequencing was peripheral blood. These receptors were taken from a man older than 75 with active or convalescent COVID-19.

This chain joins TRBV6-5 and TRBJ1-4; 8 bases agree with TRBD1. The CDR3 has 14 amino acids. Germline V gene sequence: CDR1 MNHEY, CDR2 SVGAGI. V was pared by 2 bases and J by 7 bases, with 3 bases of the junction left unmatched. The CDR3 coding sequence is TGTGCCAGCAGTTACGACAGGGGTGGTGAAAAACTGTTTTTT. The encoded protein is CASSYDRGGEKLFF.

The V call is TRBV6-5, the J call TRBJ2-7; the match to TRBD1 covers 7 bases. The length of the CDR3 is 15 residues. The V gene end was trimmed by 4 bases and the J gene end by 3 bases; junction bases not matched to a gene: 9. The germline V gene has CDR1 MNHEY and CDR2 SVGAGI. Here the CDR3 DNA reads TGTGCCAGCAGTTTCAACCAGGGACAGTACTACGAGCAGTACTTC. This gives the protein CASSFNQGQYYEQYF.

The chain combines TRBV29-1 with TRBJ2-3; a possible D gene is TRBD2 (7 bases). Trimming took off 1 base at V and 2 bases at J, with 13 bases between the two ends. Germline-derived CDR1 and CDR2 are SQVTM and ANQGSEA. The CDR3 is made up of 15 amino acids. In DNA form, the CDR3 reads TGCAGCGTTGAAGTAGGGGGGGCCGACACAGATACGCAGTATTTT. It specifies CSVEVGGADTDTQYF.

This sequence joins TRBV4-1 and TRBJ1-2; TRBD1 matches 8 bases. CDR3 length: 13 amino acids. V dropped 1 base and J dropped 5; count of bases not matched to a gene: 0. CDR1 and CDR2 (germline): MGHRA, YSYEKL. The CDR3 nucleotides are TGCGCCAGCAGCCAAGGACAGGGGTATGGCTACACCTTC. It translates to CASSQGQGYGYTF.

The rearrangement links TRBV4-3 to TRBJ1-2; D gene ambiguous. Trimming stripped 0 bases from V and 0 bases from J, with 11 bases between. Germline V gene data show CDR1 as LGHNA and CDR2 as YSLEER. CDR3 length: 16 amino acids. Here the CDR3 reads CASSQEYGVANYGYTF. The CDR3 nucleotides read TGCGCCAGCAGCCAAGAGTACGGAGTAGCTAACTATGGCTACACCTTC.

DNA for the CDR3: TGTGCCAGCAGACCTTCCGGGACAAATCGTGGCTACACCTTC. Translation gives CASRPSGTNRGYTF. The V gene is TRBV6-2 or TRBV6-3, the J gene TRBJ1-2; D possibly corresponds to TRBD1 (6 bases). The length of the CDR3 is 14 residues. The V end lost 6 bases, the J end lost 7 bases, and 18 bases lay between the germline ends. Germline loops: CDR1 MNHEY, CDR2 SVGEGT.

The chain couples TRBV10-3 to TRBJ2-4; 8 nucleotides agree with TRBD1. Trimming cost V 3 bases and J 6 bases; bases outside gene matches: 10. CDR3 size: 16 residues. Germline lookup yields CDR1 ENHRY and CDR2 SYGVKD. The CDR3 loop is CAISDTGQGPGNIQYF. CDR3 in DNA: TGTGCCATCAGTGACACCGGACAGGGACCGGGAAACATTCAGTACTTC.

The genes are TRBV10-1 and TRBJ2-3; 14 nucleotides match TRBD2. The V gene end was trimmed by 0 bases and the J gene end by 2 bases; junction bases not matched to a gene: 7. The CDR3 covers 19 residues. Germline CDR1 reads WNHNN; CDR2 reads SYGVQD (reference sequence). The CDR3 here is CASSESWGLAGATTDTQYF. The DNA for the CDR3 is TGCGCCAGCAGTGAGTCGTGGGGACTAGCGGGGGCAACCACAGATACGCAGTATTTT.

The rearrangement uses TRBV5-1 and TRBJ2-5; TRBD2 agrees at 10 bases. CDR1 and CDR2 (germline): SGHRS, YFSETQ. The CDR3 length is 19 residues. Trimming cost V 0 bases and J 2 bases; bases outside gene matches: 13. Written as DNA, the CDR3 is TGCGCCAGCAGCTTGGTTGGAGCGGGGGGGCTCAACCTTCAAGAGACCCAGTACTTC. Amino acid sequence: CASSLVGAGGLNLQETQYF.

The chain employs TRBV19 and TRBJ2-2, with D possibly TRBD1 on 6 matching bases. Germline CDR1 LNHDA, CDR2 SQIVND (reference sequence). The CDR3 is made up of 17 amino acids. Trimming removed 5 bases from V and 5 bases from J, with 21 bases in between. The CDR3 region is CASSSLLGAEATGELFF. The CDR3 DNA sequence: TGTGCCAGTAGTTCCCTATTGGGGGCCGAGGCAACCGGGGAGCTGTTTTTT.

The chain uses TRBV18 and TRBJ2-7; TRBD1 matches at 8 bases. Unmatched junction bases numbered 10, after V lost 3 bases and J lost 6 bases. Germline values: CDR1 KGHSH, CDR2 LQKENI. The CDR3 sequence is 15 residues long. This chain's CDR3 is CASSPGQENHPEQYF. Written as DNA, the CDR3 is TGTGCCAGCTCACCGGGACAGGAAAACCACCCCGAGCAGTACTTC.

The chain carries TRBV7-8 and TRBJ1-1; 9 bases are shared with TRBD1. The CDR3 totals 14 residues. Germline lookup yields CDR1 SGHVS and CDR2 FQNEAQ. The V and J ends lost 5 bases and 5 bases, in that order; junction bases with no gene match: 6. CDR3 sequence: CASSTRTGVTEAFF. As DNA, the CDR3 is TGTGCCAGCAGCACCCGGACAGGGGTGACTGAAGCTTTCTTT. The entire variable domain, with the rest obtained from reference TRBV7-8 and TRBJ1-1, is as follows: GAGVSQSPRYKVAKRGQDVALRCDPISGHVSLFWYQQALGQGPEFLTYFQNEAQLDKSGLPSDRFFAERPEGSVSTLKIQRTQQEDSAVYLCASSTRTGVTEAFFGQGTRLTVV.

The chain is built from TRBV29-1 and TRBJ1-4; D possibly corresponds to TRBD1 (5 bases). The V and J ends lost 7 bases and 8 bases respectively, with 17 bases between them. This CDR3 contains 13 residues. Germline CDR1 and CDR2: SQVTM and ANQGSEA. CDR3 DNA sequence: TGCAGCGCAACTTTACAGGTCGGCGAAAAACTGTTTTTT. Amino acids: CSATLQVGEKLFF.

This rearrangement joins TRBV2 to TRBJ2-2; the D gene is possibly TRBD2 (5 bases). CDR3 length: 12 amino acids. The ends were cut back, 8 bases at V and 5 bases at J, with 9 bases in the middle. The germline V gene encodes CDR1 SNHLY and CDR2 FYNNEI. The CDR3 DNA reads TGTGCCAGCCGATGGACTACCGGGGAGCTGTTTTTT. This codes for CASRWTTGELFF.

This sequence joins TRBV6-5 and TRBJ1-6; D ambiguous. V lost 0 bases and J 10 bases, leaving 7 bases between the germline ends. The CDR3 extends over 13 amino acids. Germline V lookup: CDR1 MNHEY, CDR2 SVGAGI. In nucleotides, the CDR3 is TGTGCCAGCAGTTACTCGGCGGAGTCACCCCTCCACTTT. It yields the protein CASSYSAESPLHF.

The chain uses TRBV11-2 and TRBJ1-4; maybe TRBD1 (6 bases). The V gene lost 2 bases and the J gene lost 7 bases, with 14 bases spanning the gap. This CDR3 has 15 amino acids. Germline V CDR1 and CDR2: SGHAT, FQNNGV. The DNA of the CDR3 is TGTGCCAGCAGCTTACCACAGGGTTTAGGTGAAAAACTGTTTTTT. Amino acids: CASSLPQGLGEKLFF.

This rearrangement joins TRBV5-1 to TRBJ1-3, with 7 nucleotides matching TRBD1. V lost 2 bases to trimming and J lost 1 base; unmatched junction nucleotides: 6. This CDR3 has 16 amino acids. Germline values: CDR1 SGHRS, CDR2 YFSETQ. DNA for the CDR3: TGCGCCAGCAGCTTCGGGACAGCCTCATCTGGAAACACCATATATTTT. Translating it yields CASSFGTASSGNTIYF.

V and J are TRBV19 and TRBJ2-7, with 8 bases identical to TRBD1. After removal of 5 bases from V and 2 bases from J, the junction contained 5 bases not matched to a gene. The germline gives CDR1 LNHDA, CDR2 SQIVND (reference sequence). CDR3 length equals 14 residues. CDR3 nucleotides: TGTGCCAGTAGTTCAGAACAGGGGGCCTACGAGCAGTACTTC. Translated: CASSSEQGAYEQYF.

This clone was detected only a few times. The V and J genes are TRBV6-5 and TRBJ1-1, with no clear D. Germline V gives CDR1 MNHEY, CDR2 SVGAGI. This CDR3 region has 13 residues. The V end lost 2 bases, the J end lost 1 base, and 5 bases lay between the germline ends. This CDR3 reads CASSYGRNTEAFF. The CDR3 DNA follows: TGTGCCAGCAGTTACGGGCGGAACACTGAAGCTTTCTTT.

This clone was counted a single time. The chain combines TRBV7-8 with TRBJ1-2, with 7 bases identical to TRBD1. V dropped 1 base and J dropped 2; count of bases not matched to a gene: 4. The germline V gene encodes CDR1 SGHVS and CDR2 FQNEAQ. The CDR3 covers 15 residues. CDR3 nucleotides: TGTGCCAGCAGCTTAGTTTCGACAGGGAACTATGGCTACACCTTC. Residues: CASSLVSTGNYGYTF.

CDR3 nucleotide sequence: TGTGCCAGTACCCCAGGGACAGGGAGCAATCAGCCCCAGCATTTT. It is translated as CASTPGTGSNQPQHF. The chain is built from TRBV19 and TRBJ1-5, with 9 positions matching TRBD1. Germline trimming cut 7 bases from V and 1 base from J; bases unmatched to any gene: 5. The CDR3 contains 15 residues. Germline values: CDR1 LNHDA, CDR2 SQIVND (reference sequence).

This clone was recorded only once. V gene TRBV27 combines with J gene TRBJ1-4; weak D call: TRBD1 (6 bases). There are 15 residues in the CDR3. Trimming took 1 base from V and 8 from J, leaving 14 bases between them. The germline V gene encodes CDR1 MNHEY and CDR2 SMNVEV (reference sequence). CDR3 DNA sequence: TGTGCCAGCAGTTTATACGACAGGAGGAAGGAAAAACTGTTTTTT. This codes for CASSLYDRRKEKLFF.